Following are 31 T cell receptor beta chains from one sample sequenced in a study of T cells after yellow fever vaccination. TCRdb processed the 5' RACE reads anew with MiXCR; each CDR3 protein has one entry. This table holds roughly 500,000 distinct CDR3 sequences, roughly a fifth found once. The specimen was PBMCs, collected 15 days after the yellow fever booster vaccination. The receptors were sampled from a man aged 25 to 40 who received the YFV17D yellow fever vaccine.

The sample holds a few counts of this clonotype. The chain carries TRBV11-2 and TRBJ2-7; TRBD2 matches 11 bases. After removal of 3 bases from V and 2 bases from J, the junction contained 9 bases not matched to a gene. CDR3 length equals 17 residues. Germline V lookup: CDR1 SGHAT, CDR2 FQNNGV. Written as DNA, the CDR3 is TGTGCCAGCAGCTTGGACTTAGCGGGAGGGGCCGCCTACGAGCAGTACTTC. This sequence encodes CASSLDLAGGAAYEQYF.

This clonotype was recorded a few times. This chain joins TRBV11-1 and TRBJ2-5, with TRBD2 identical over 7 bases. With 1 base clipped from V and 2 bases from J, the junction kept 13 bases outside the gene matches. The germline V gene has CDR1 SGHAT and CDR2 FQDESV (reference sequence). This CDR3 is 18 amino acids long. CDR3 region: CASSLERGGRFGQETQYF. In nucleotides, the CDR3 is TGTGCCAGCAGCTTAGAGCGCGGCGGGAGATTCGGGCAAGAGACCCAGTACTTC.

The CDR3 bases are TGTGCCAGCAGCGACAGCCTCTACAATGAGCAGTTCTTC. It codes for CASSDSLYNEQFF. The genes are TRBV14 and TRBJ2-1, with TRBD1 as a possible D gene (5 bases). The CDR3 is made up of 13 amino acids. Looked up from germline, CDR1 is SGHDN and CDR2 is FVKESK. Trimming took 5 bases from V and 3 from J, leaving 8 bases between them.

This clonotype appeared a few times. The rearrangement uses TRBV18 and TRBJ2-7; D gene uncertain. Germline assignment: CDR1 KGHSH and CDR2 LQKENI. There are 11 residues in the CDR3. V lost 2 bases and J 5 bases, leaving 4 bases between the germline ends. CDR3 in DNA: TGTGCCAGCTCACCAGACGACGAGCAGTACTTC. It yields the protein CASSPDDEQYF.

The chain employs TRBV12-3 or TRBV12-4 and TRBJ2-1; D unresolved. The CDR3 sequence is 14 residues long. V was shortened by 2 bases and J by 5 bases, with 10 bases between the two germline ends. The CDR3 loop is CASSLFARDNEQFF. In DNA form, the CDR3 reads TGTGCCAGCAGTTTATTTGCGAGAGACAATGAGCAGTTCTTC.

The chain has TRBV9 and TRBJ2-3, with 8 bases that match TRBD1. V shed 0 bases and J 7 bases; nucleotides not matched to a gene: 10. The CDR3 totals 16 residues. In germline, CDR1 is SGDLS, CDR2 YYNGEE. The CDR3 sequence is CASSVGLAGGANTQYF. CDR3 in DNA: TGTGCCAGCAGCGTAGGGCTAGCAGGGGGCGCAAATACGCAGTATTTT.

This chain connects TRBV4-3 to TRBJ2-2; TRBD1 might be the D (5 bases). The germline V and J ends were trimmed by 0 bases and 4 bases, with 9 bases remaining between them. Per germline, CDR1 LGHNA and CDR2 YSLEER. This CDR3 region has 15 residues. CDR3 sequence (DNA): TGCGCCAGCAGCCAAGATCTTCAGGGCACCGGGGAGCTGTTTTTT. It codes for CASSQDLQGTGELFF.

This clonotype was recorded once. V gene TRBV20-1 combines with J gene TRBJ2-1, with D possibly being TRBD2 (6 bases). CDR3 length: 14 amino acids. The V gene's germline CDR1 is DFQATT and CDR2 SNEGSKA (reference sequence). With 4 bases removed from V and 9 bases from J, the gap between germline ends came to 19 bases. The CDR3 coding sequence is TGCAGTGCTATGGGTCTAGCGTCACGGGGTGAGCAGTTCTTC. This sequence encodes CSAMGLASRGEQFF.

The chain links TRBV5-1 to TRBJ2-5; D is perhaps TRBD2 (5 bases). The V and J ends lost 0 bases and 0 bases respectively, with 9 bases between them. This CDR3 is 15 amino acids long. The germline V gene encodes CDR1 SGHRS and CDR2 YFSETQ. CDR3 amino acids: CASSLGWGDQETQYF. The CDR3 bases are TGCGCCAGCAGCTTGGGTTGGGGAGACCAAGAGACCCAGTACTTC.

J is TRBJ2-5 and V is TRBV5-1, with D hard to call. This CDR3 contains 12 residues. Germline V CDR1 and CDR2: SGHRS, YFSETQ. Trimming cost V 7 bases and J 3 bases, with 10 bases left between them. This chain's CDR3 is CASRTQEETQYF. CDR3 bases: TGCGCCAGCCGGACCCAAGAAGAGACCCAGTACTTC.

The rearrangement joins TRBV14 to TRBJ2-1; 11 nucleotides match TRBD2. Trimming at V came to 1 base and at J to 9 bases, leaving 14 bases not matched to a gene. CDR3 length equals 18 residues. Germline CDR1 is SGHDN and CDR2 is FVKESK. The CDR3 loop is CASSQVILAGVVVGEQFF. The CDR3 region has the DNA TGTGCCAGCAGCCAAGTGATACTAGCGGGAGTGGTTGTGGGTGAGCAGTTCTTC.

CDR3 DNA sequence: TGCAGTGCTACCAGAGGGGGGGAAGCTTTCTTT. Its translation is CSATRGGEAFF. V gene TRBV20-1 combines with J gene TRBJ1-1, with D possibly matching TRBD1 (6 bases). Between the trimmed V and J ends, which lost 4 bases and 8 bases, there was a span of 11 bases. The CDR3 spans 11 residues. The germline gives CDR1 DFQATT, CDR2 SNEGSKA (reference sequence).

This clonotype has a handful of counts. The rearrangement uses TRBV7-2 and TRBJ1-1, with D unclear. This CDR3 comprises 14 residues. The V end lost 2 bases, the J end lost 1 base, and 8 bases lay between the germline ends. Germline CDR1 is SGHTA and CDR2 is FQGNSA. The CDR3 bases are TGTGCCAGCAGCTTATATGCAGGGAACACTGAAGCTTTCTTT. Protein sequence: CASSLYAGNTEAFF.

In its sample, this clonotype was seen a few times. V is TRBV5-1 and J is TRBJ2-1, with 9 nucleotides matching TRBD2. Per germline, CDR1 SGHRS and CDR2 YFSETQ. After removal of 0 bases from V and 7 bases from J, the junction contained 5 bases not matched to a gene. The CDR3 is 15 residues long. The DNA of the CDR3 is TGCGCCAGCAGCTTGGTGCGGGGGGGAGTGAATGAGCAGTTCTTC. This codes for CASSLVRGGVNEQFF.

V usage is TRBV20-1 and J usage is TRBJ2-1, with TRBD2 matching over 7 bases. This CDR3 has 14 residues. With V trimmed by 8 bases and J by 1 base, 8 bases remained unmatched. In germline, CDR1 is DFQATT, CDR2 SNEGSKA (reference sequence). CDR3 sequence: CSTLGGSSYNEQFF. CDR3 nucleotides: TGCAGTACCCTGGGCGGGAGTTCCTACAATGAGCAGTTCTTC.

This clonotype was picked up a small number of times. V is TRBV6-1 and J is TRBJ2-3; either TRBD1 or TRBD2 may fit D (5 bases each). Trimming took off 2 bases at V and 4 bases at J, with 10 bases between the two ends. In germline, CDR1 is MNHNS, CDR2 SASEGT. This CDR3 has 14 amino acids. The DNA for the CDR3 is TGTGCCAGCAGTGAAATGGGGGAGCCAGATACGCAGTATTTT. It codes for CASSEMGEPDTQYF.

This clonotype was picked up a small number of times. The chain has TRBV28 and TRBJ1-2; perhaps TRBD1 as D (5 bases). Germline values: CDR1 MDHEN, CDR2 SYDVKM. The CDR3 is 14 amino acids. V shed 6 bases and J shed 7 bases, with 18 bases lying between them. The CDR3 nucleotides are TGTGCCAGCAGCAAACCGGGGGAATCTCTTGGCTACACCTTC. Protein product: CASSKPGESLGYTF.

The chain carries TRBV10-3 and TRBJ2-7; 9 bases are shared with TRBD1. The length of the CDR3 is 12 residues. Unmatched junction bases numbered 4, after V lost 10 bases and J lost 3 bases. Germline CDR1 ENHRY, CDR2 SYGVKD. CDR3 residues: CATKGQGYEQYF. The CDR3 DNA reads TGTGCCACCAAGGGACAGGGCTACGAGCAGTACTTC.

This clonotype came up many times. The chain uses TRBV28 and TRBJ2-3; D unresolved. V lost 6 bases and J lost 6, with 13 bases in between. The CDR3 is made up of 13 amino acids. Germline V lookup: CDR1 MDHEN, CDR2 SYDVKM. CDR3 DNA: TGTGCCAGCAGCTTACCTACCCCGGATACGCAGTATTTT. It codes for CASSLPTPDTQYF. The variable domain in full, with the rest retrieved from reference TRBV28 and TRBJ2-3, is DVKVTQSSRYLVKRTGEKVFLECVQDMDHENMFWYRQDPGLGLRLIYFSYDVKMKEKGDIPEGYSVSREKKERFSLILESASTNQTSMYLCASSLPTPDTQYFGPGTRLTVL.

V usage is TRBV20-1 and J usage is TRBJ2-7, with D possibly matching TRBD2 (6 bases). This CDR3 has 14 amino acids. The V end lost 6 bases, the J end lost 3 bases, and 18 bases lay between the germline ends. Looked up from germline, CDR1 is DFQATT and CDR2 is SNEGSKA (reference sequence). CDR3 DNA: TGCAGTGCCCCAAAGGCGGGACGGGGCTACGAGCAGTACTTC. Amino acid sequence: CSAPKAGRGYEQYF.

This clonotype has a count of ten or more. The V gene is TRBV7-6, the J gene TRBJ2-1; 8 bases line up with TRBD2. Germline CDR1 reads SGHVS; CDR2 reads FNYEAQ. The CDR3 spans 15 residues. The V gene end was trimmed by 3 bases and the J gene end by 0 bases; junction bases not matched to a gene: 1. CDR3 sequence: CASSFSGASYNEQFF. In DNA form, the CDR3 reads TGTGCCAGCAGCTTTAGCGGGGCCTCCTACAATGAGCAGTTCTTC.

At least ten counts were recorded for this clonotype. The V call is TRBV6-2 or TRBV6-3, the J call TRBJ2-1; 11 positions match TRBD2. The germline V gene has CDR1 MNHEY and CDR2 SVGEGT. The CDR3 runs 15 residues. With 3 bases clipped from V and 4 bases from J, the junction kept 2 bases outside the gene matches. CDR3 DNA: TGTGCCAGCAGTTATGGACTAGCGGGTTACAATGAGCAGTTCTTC. It yields the protein CASSYGLAGYNEQFF.

This clonotype was observed a few times. The chain recombines TRBV30 with TRBJ2-2; D not certain. The germline CDR1 and CDR2 sequences are GTSNPN and SVGIG (reference sequence). This CDR3 comprises 15 residues. Deletions cut 6 bases from V and 5 bases from J, with 19 bases between. The CDR3 reads CACPRSTYVTGELFF. CDR3 nucleotides: TGTGCCTGTCCACGGAGCACCTACGTAACCGGGGAGCTGTTTTTT. The whole variable domain, remainder taken from reference TRBV30 and TRBJ2-2, is SQTIHQWPATLVQPVGSPLSLECTVEGTSNPNLYWYRQAAGRGLQLLFYSVGIGQISSEVPQNLSASRPQDRQFILSSKKLLLSDSGFYLCACPRSTYVTGELFFGEGSRLTVL.

The chain uses TRBV19 and TRBJ2-1; possible D gene TRBD1, 5 bases. Deletions cut 3 bases from V and 5 bases from J, with 8 bases between. This CDR3 spans 13 amino acids. Germline lookup yields CDR1 LNHDA and CDR2 SQIVND (reference sequence). In DNA form, the CDR3 reads TGTGCCAGTAGTATGGCCAGGGACAATGAGCAGTTCTTC. Its translation is CASSMARDNEQFF. The complete variable domain, with remaining parts taken from reference TRBV19 and TRBJ2-1, reads DGGITQSPKYLFRKEGQNVTLSCEQNLNHDAMYWYRQDPGQGLRLIYYSQIVNDFQKGDIAEGYSVSREKKESFPLTVTSAQKNPTAFYLCASSMARDNEQFFGPGTRLTVL.

This sequence joins TRBV5-1 and TRBJ2-5; D unclear. Germline loops: CDR1 SGHRS, CDR2 YFSETQ. The CDR3 runs to 14 residues. V lost 3 bases to trimming and J lost 2 bases, with 11 bases between them. The CDR3 sequence: CASSSKDAQETQYF. CDR3 coding DNA: TGCGCCAGCAGCTCCAAAGACGCGCAAGAGACCCAGTACTTC.

A few counts support this clonotype. This chain connects TRBV20-1 to TRBJ2-7; D is perhaps TRBD1 (6 bases). The V gene's germline CDR1 is DFQATT and CDR2 SNEGSKA (reference sequence). The CDR3 is 15 residues long. Trimming removed 0 bases at V and 5 bases at J, with 17 bases between. The DNA of the CDR3 is TGCAGTGCTAGAGAGGGTGGCAGGGACATCGACGAGCAGTACTTC. This encodes CSAREGGRDIDEQYF.

Only a few counts were recorded for this clonotype. The chain uses TRBV15 and TRBJ2-1; D could derive from TRBD1 or TRBD2 (7 bases each). Germline V gene lookup returns CDR1 LNHNV and CDR2 YYDKDF (reference sequence). There are 16 residues in the CDR3. The V gene lost 4 bases and the J gene lost 8 bases, with 21 bases spanning the gap. CDR3 in amino acids: CATSIRWTGGRDEQFF. DNA of the CDR3: TGTGCCACCAGCATCCGTTGGACAGGTGGGAGGGATGAGCAGTTCTTC.

V and J are TRBV4-3 and TRBJ2-7; D gene ambiguous. CDR3 size: 14 residues. The germline V gene encodes CDR1 LGHNA and CDR2 YSLEER. Trimming cost V 1 base and J 0 bases, with 7 bases left between them. Here the CDR3 DNA reads TGCGCCAGCAGCCAAGCCTCGACCTCCTACGAGCAGTACTTC. Translation: CASSQASTSYEQYF.

This clonotype was found a few times. This chain links TRBV19 with TRBJ2-3; D gene uncertain. This CDR3 spans 13 amino acids. Trimming stripped 8 bases from V and 5 bases from J, with 14 bases between. CDR1 and CDR2 from the germline V gene are LNHDA and SQIVND (reference sequence). The CDR3 region is CASEHRIGDTQYF. As DNA, the CDR3 is TGTGCCAGTGAGCACCGGATCGGAGATACGCAGTATTTT.

The chain links TRBV5-6 to TRBJ2-7, with D possibly TRBD2 on 6 matching bases. CDR1 is SGHDT and CDR2 is YYEEEE in the germline V gene. CDR3 length: 14 residues. The V end lost 3 bases, the J end lost 1 base, and 11 bases lay between the germline ends. Here the CDR3 reads CASSSISGSYEQYF. The CDR3 region has the DNA TGTGCCAGCAGCTCGATTAGCGGTTCCTACGAGCAGTACTTC.

The rearrangement links TRBV27 to TRBJ2-1; 9 positions agree with TRBD1. The J segment lost 4 bases and the V segment lost 6 bases, leaving 7 bases of the junction unmatched. The germline V gene encodes CDR1 MNHEY and CDR2 SMNVEV (reference sequence). The CDR3 has 15 residues. Written as DNA, the CDR3 is TGTGCCAGCAGGCCGGGGACAGGGCATTACAATGAGCAGTTCTTC. It encodes CASRPGTGHYNEQFF.